A selection of T cell receptor beta chains follows, all from one sample in a study of Ad26.COV2.S vaccination and SARS-CoV-2 variants. The data were produced by immunoSEQ multiplex PCR, yet TCRdb's version contains in-frame clones alone and is incomplete. The top ten hold about 2.1% of the sample, which has some 340,000 clones, around 81% seen once. The specimen comprised peripheral blood, sampled in a trial of Ad26.COV2.S vaccine versus placebo. These receptors were obtained from a person between 18 and 65 years old who received the Ad26.COV2.S COVID-19 vaccine or a placebo. Both conserved end residues are part of each CDR3.

V,CDR3
TRBV4-1,CASSQNVRQGGEKLFF
TRBV6-5,CASGPRSAFGYEQYF
TRBV4-2,CASSQDVLAGTGELFF
TRBV3-1/TRBV3-2,CASSLGQGVSYGYTF
TRBV12-3/TRBV12-4,CASSLSGGNIQYF
TRBV2,CASSEDLGRGYTF
TRBV6-6,CASSPSGTARSSGIF
TRBV5-1,CASSTGTGFSTF
TRBV20-1,CSGREGEKLFF
TRBV27,CASSLSGRWGQPQHF
TRBV6-5,CASQPSAYYEQYF
TRBV5-4,CASSRGPQGQGYTF
TRBV5-1,CASSLLKQETQYF
TRBV7-9,CASSLYGRDSYEQYF
TRBV19,CASSISYSGANVLTF
TRBV27,CASRLSGRGAYNEQFF
TRBV24-1,CATSEGGSYEQYF
TRBV7-8,CASSLVKEKLFF
TRBV7-9,CASSPPTSAGGYEQYF
TRBV6-5,CASSYRGPTNTQYF
TRBV11-2,CASSLDRSGGYTF
TRBV19,CASNSGVGYTF
TRBV27,CASSPLIGGPTHEQYF
TRBV6-6,CASSYSRTVNTEAFF
TRBV4-1,CASSQTGTGINF
TRBV6-5,CASSLGTYEQYF
TRBV19,CASSMVGRGDNQPQHF
TRBV27,CASKEDGKAFPPTNSPQHF
TRBV11-2,CASSFGVIQYF
TRBV5-6,CASSLPGDDGNTIYF
TRBV4-1,CARKEATWADTQYF
TRBV5-4,CASSGRTSGGQETQYF
TRBV7-9,CASSLKSRRVSGANVLTF
TRBV19,CASSIQGTYEQYF
TRBV18,CASSPPGLTGELFF
TRBV27,CASSPLDRGFQPQHF
TRBV28,CASTTVDYGYTF
TRBV11-2,CASSFLDLQAETQYF
TRBV11-2,CASSRVDRRWEGGYTF
TRBV19,CASSTLHPREPQHF
TRBV2,CASSAVTANYGYTF
TRBV7-9,CASSPQAMNTEAFF
TRBV19,CASSYPWGTLGTEAFF
TRBV3-1/TRBV3-2,CASSQWAGVVVETQYF